The clone carrying this T cell receptor (beta chain) turned up a few times. Its antigen is not known. This specimen belongs to a study of blood T cells in healthy people across ages. CDR1 is SEHNR, CDR2 FQNEAQ, per germline (reference sequence). V lost 4 bases, J lost 8 bases, and 16 bases stayed unmatched. The CDR3 runs to 17 residues. General study results and limits: TCR beta diversity per million T cells fell roughly linearly with age. There were more naive CD4+ cells and higher diversity in long-lived donors than in aged donors. Correlation between TCR beta diversity and naive T cell percentage was strong.

The second PCR ran about 6 to 11 cycles with a sample-barcoded 5' primer and J-beta primers. TCRdb re-derived calls from the 5' RACE reads in MiXCR, one entry per CDR3 protein. This repertoire shows 450,000 to 700,000 distinct CDR3 sequences, 27% found once; its top ten account for about 18%. Russia was home to the donors, healthy Caucasian individuals aged about 6 to 90. Sequencing used blood. The V and J genes are TRBV7-9 and TRBJ2-1; TRBD1 matches 8 bases. This clonotype originated in a woman aged 70-85 years in good health. CDR3 nucleotides: TGTGCCAGCAGCTCCGGTAGTAGGACAGGGTTGCAGGATGAGCAGTTCTTC. Residues: CASSSGSRTGLQDEQFF.